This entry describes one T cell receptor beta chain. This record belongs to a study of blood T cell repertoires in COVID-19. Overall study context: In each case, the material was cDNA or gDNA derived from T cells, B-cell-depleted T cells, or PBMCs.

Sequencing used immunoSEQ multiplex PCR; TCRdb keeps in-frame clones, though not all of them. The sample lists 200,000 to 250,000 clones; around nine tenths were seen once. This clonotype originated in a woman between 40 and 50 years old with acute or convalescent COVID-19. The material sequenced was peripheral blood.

CDR3 in amino acids: CASSPPGLAWETQYF. DNA for the CDR3: TGTGCCAGCAGCCCGCCGGGACTAGCTTGGGAGACCCAGTACTTC. V and J are TRBV7-2 and TRBJ2-5, with 9 bases that match TRBD2. There are 15 residues in the CDR3. Losses at the gene ends were 5 bases for V and 5 bases for J; bases not matched to a gene: 9. CDR1 is SGHTA, CDR2 FQGNSA, per germline. Based on the CDR3 plus reference TRBV7-2 and TRBJ2-5, the full variable domain is GAGVSQSPSNKVTEKGKDVELRCDPISGHTALYWYRQSLGQGLEFLIYFQGNSAPDKSGLPSDRFSAERTGGSVSTLTIQRTQQEDSAVYLCASSPPGLAWETQYFGPGTRLLVL.